The source of this T cell receptor (beta chain) is a study of cytomegalovirus exposure and HLA in healthy donors. Notes on the study in general: A later analysis reportedly found that, within productive TCRs, an Asian-associated ancestry cluster had fewer N-insertions than the mean observed across the roughly 630 donors. Cytomegalovirus association was listed for 164 TCR beta chains. Per a later analysis, about 17,000 TCR beta sequences showed association with HLA alleles at 0.05 false discovery rate.

PCR employed 60 Vbeta and 13 Jbeta primers. Some clones are missing from TCRdb's copy, which holds only in-frame ones; the method was immunoSEQ multiplex PCR. The sample lists approximately 100,000 clones, roughly a tenth seen once, with around 5% in the top ten. This CDR3 comprises 15 residues. Germline V CDR1 and CDR2: LNHNV, YYDKDF (reference sequence). The V and J ends lost 6 bases and 2 bases, in that order; junction bases with no gene match: 6. Each of the donors was a healthy bone marrow donor. This clone was recorded a few times. The antigen is not known. V gene TRBV15 combines with J gene TRBJ2-7, with TRBD2 matching over 11 bases. This TCR was sampled from a man aged 50 to 59 in good health and CMV-seropositive. What was sequenced was PBMCs. CDR3 nucleotide sequence: TGTGCCACCAGGGTAGCGGGAGGGCCCACCTACGAGCAGTACTTC. This translates into CATRVAGGPTYEQYF.